This TCR beta chain was found in a study of shared T cell receptors in the human thymus. Germline V CDR1 and CDR2: SGDLS, YYNGEE. Losses at the gene ends were 3 bases for V and 10 bases for J; bases not matched to a gene: 13. This CDR3 is built from 15 residues. Data came from immunoSEQ multiplex PCR; TCRdb stores just in-frame clones and leaves some out. The repertoire has almost 550,000 clones, roughly 74% of them found once; the top ten carry more than 0.01%. These data also formed part of another study, on human thymus T cells. That report notes: Infants, healthy and Finnish, who were having corrective surgery for congenital heart defects served as donors. Thymus was obtained from resections taken during corrective heart surgery.

The gene calls are TRBV9 and TRBJ2-1; 7 bases fit TRBD2. Sequencing input: thymocytes. The receptor comes from a boy under two years old with a congenital heart defect. This CDR3 is CASSATSVLMKEQFF. CDR3 sequence (DNA): TGTGCCAGCAGCGCCACTAGCGTGTTGATGAAAGAGCAGTTCTTC.